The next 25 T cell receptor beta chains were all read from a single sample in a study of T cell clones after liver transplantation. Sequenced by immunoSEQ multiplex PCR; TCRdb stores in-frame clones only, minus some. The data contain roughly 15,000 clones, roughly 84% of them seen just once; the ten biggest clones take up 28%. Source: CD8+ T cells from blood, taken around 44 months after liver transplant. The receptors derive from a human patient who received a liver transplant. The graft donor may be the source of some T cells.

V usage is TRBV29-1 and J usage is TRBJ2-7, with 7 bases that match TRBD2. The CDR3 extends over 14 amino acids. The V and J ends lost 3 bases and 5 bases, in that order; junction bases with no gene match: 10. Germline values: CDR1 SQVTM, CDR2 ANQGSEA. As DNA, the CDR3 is TGCAGCGTTGAGCCCCGGGGGAGGGAAAACGAGCAGTACTTC. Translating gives CSVEPRGRENEQYF.

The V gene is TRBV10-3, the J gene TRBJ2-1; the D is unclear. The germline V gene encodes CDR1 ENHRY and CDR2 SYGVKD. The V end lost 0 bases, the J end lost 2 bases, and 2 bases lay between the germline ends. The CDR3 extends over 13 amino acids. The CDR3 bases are TGTGCCATCAGTGAGTCCGCCTACAATGAGCAGTTCTTC. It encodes CAISESAYNEQFF.

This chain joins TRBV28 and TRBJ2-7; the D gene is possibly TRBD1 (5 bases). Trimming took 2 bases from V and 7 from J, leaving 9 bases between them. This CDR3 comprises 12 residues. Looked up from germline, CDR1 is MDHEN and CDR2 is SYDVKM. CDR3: CASSLRGWEQYF. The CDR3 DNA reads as TGTGCCAGCAGTTTAAGGGGCTGGGAGCAGTACTTC. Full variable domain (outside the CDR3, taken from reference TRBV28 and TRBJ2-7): DVKVTQSSRYLVKRTGEKVFLECVQDMDHENMFWYRQDPGLGLRLIYFSYDVKMKEKGDIPEGYSVSREKKERFSLILESASTNQTSMYLCASSLRGWEQYFGPGTRLTVT.

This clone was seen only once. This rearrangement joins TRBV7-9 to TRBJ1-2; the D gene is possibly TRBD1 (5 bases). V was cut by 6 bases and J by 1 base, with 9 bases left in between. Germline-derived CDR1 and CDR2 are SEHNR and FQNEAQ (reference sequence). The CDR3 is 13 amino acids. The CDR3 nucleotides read TGTGCCAGCAGTTACGACAGTAACTATGGCTACACCTTC. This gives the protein CASSYDSNYGYTF.

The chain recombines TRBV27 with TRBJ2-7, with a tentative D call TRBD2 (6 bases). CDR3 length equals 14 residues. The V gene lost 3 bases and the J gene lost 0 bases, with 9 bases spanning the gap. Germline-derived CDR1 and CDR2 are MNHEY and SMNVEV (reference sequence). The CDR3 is CASSFSGGSYEQYF. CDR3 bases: TGTGCCAGCAGTTTCTCCGGGGGCTCCTACGAGCAGTACTTC.

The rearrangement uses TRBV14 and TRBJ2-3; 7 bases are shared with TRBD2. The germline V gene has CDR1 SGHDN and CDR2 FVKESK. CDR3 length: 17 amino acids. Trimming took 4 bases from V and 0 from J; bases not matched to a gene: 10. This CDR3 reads CASSLLTREGSTDTQYF. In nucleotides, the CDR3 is TGTGCCAGCAGCCTCCTCACGAGGGAGGGGAGCACAGATACGCAGTATTTT. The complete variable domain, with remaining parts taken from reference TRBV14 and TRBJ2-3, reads EAGVTQFPSHSVIEKGQTVTLRCDPISGHDNLYWYRRVMGKEIKFLLHFVKESKQDESGMPNNRFLAERTGGTYSTLKVQPAELEDSGVYFCASSLLTREGSTDTQYFGPGTRLTVL.

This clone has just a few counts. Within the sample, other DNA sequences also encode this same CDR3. CDR3 DNA sequence: TGCGCCAGCAGCCCGGGGCTAGCGGACCAAGAGACCCAGTACTTC. Residues: CASSPGLADQETQYF. This rearrangement joins TRBV5-1 to TRBJ2-5, with TRBD2 matching 7 bases. Germline CDR1 is SGHRS and CDR2 is YFSETQ. The CDR3 length is 15 residues. V was clipped by 4 bases and J by 0 bases; unmatched bases: 6.

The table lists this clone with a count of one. The CDR3 coding sequence is TGCGCCAGCAGCCAAGATACAGGGGACTCTGGAAACACCATATATTTT. Translation: CASSQDTGDSGNTIYF. This chain connects TRBV4-1 to TRBJ1-3; TRBD1 matches 7 bases. Germline values: CDR1 MGHRA, CDR2 YSYEKL. The CDR3 is 16 residues long. V was pared by 0 bases and J by 0 bases, with 2 bases of the junction left unmatched.

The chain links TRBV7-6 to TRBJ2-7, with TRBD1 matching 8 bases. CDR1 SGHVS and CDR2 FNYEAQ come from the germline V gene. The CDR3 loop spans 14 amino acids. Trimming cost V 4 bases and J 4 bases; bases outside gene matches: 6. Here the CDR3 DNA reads TGTGCCAGCAGCTCCGGACAGGGTGAATACGAGCAGTACTTC. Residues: CASSSGQGEYEQYF.

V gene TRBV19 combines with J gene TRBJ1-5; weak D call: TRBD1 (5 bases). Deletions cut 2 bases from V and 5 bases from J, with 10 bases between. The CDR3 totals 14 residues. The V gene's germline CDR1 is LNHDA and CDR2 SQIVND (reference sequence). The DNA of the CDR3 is TGTGCCAGTAGTATAAACCCAGGGTATCAGCCCCAGCATTTT. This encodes CASSINPGYQPQHF.

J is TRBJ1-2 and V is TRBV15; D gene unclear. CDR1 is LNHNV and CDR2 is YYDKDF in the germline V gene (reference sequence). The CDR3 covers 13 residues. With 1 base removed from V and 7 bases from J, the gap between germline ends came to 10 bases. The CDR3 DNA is TGTGCCACCAGCAGAGGGGAAGCCGTTGGCTACACCTTC. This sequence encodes CATSRGEAVGYTF.

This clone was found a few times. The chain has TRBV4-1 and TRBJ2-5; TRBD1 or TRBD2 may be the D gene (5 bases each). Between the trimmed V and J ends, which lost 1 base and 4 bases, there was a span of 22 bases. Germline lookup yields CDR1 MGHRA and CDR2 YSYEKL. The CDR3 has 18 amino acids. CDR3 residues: CASSQGDLRNLGTETQYF. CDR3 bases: TGCGCCAGCAGCCAAGGGGACCTCCGTAATCTGGGAACAGAGACCCAGTACTTC.

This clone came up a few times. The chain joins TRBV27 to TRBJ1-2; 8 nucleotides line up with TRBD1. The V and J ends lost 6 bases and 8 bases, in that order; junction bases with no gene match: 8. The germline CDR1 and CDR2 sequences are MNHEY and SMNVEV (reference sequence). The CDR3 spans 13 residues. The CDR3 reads CASRSTGGQGYTF. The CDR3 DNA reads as TGTGCCAGCAGGTCCACAGGGGGGCAAGGCTACACCTTC.

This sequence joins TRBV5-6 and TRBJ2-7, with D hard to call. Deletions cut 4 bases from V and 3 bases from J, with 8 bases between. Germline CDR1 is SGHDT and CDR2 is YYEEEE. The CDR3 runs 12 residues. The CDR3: CASSDTNYEQYF. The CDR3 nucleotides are TGTGCCAGCAGCGACACAAACTACGAGCAGTACTTC. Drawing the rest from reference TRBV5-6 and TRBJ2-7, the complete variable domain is DAGVTQSPTHLIKTRGQQVTLRCSPKSGHDTVSWYQQALGQGPQFIFQYYEEEERQRGNFPDRFSGHQFPNYSSELNVNALLLGDSALYLCASSDTNYEQYFGPGTRLTVT.

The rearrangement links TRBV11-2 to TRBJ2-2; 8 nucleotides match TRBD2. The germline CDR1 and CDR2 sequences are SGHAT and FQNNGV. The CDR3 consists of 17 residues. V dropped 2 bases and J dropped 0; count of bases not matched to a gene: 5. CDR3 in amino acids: CASSLTAGAPNTGELFF. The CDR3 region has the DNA TGTGCCAGCAGCTTAACAGCGGGAGCCCCGAACACCGGGGAGCTGTTTTTT.

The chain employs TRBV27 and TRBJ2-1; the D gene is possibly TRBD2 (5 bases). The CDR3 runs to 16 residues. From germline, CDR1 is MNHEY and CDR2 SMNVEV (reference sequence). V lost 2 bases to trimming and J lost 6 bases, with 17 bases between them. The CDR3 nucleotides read TGTGCCAGCAGTTTACGCGGGCTCCCGATATCCAATGAGCAGTTCTTC. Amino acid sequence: CASSLRGLPISNEQFF.

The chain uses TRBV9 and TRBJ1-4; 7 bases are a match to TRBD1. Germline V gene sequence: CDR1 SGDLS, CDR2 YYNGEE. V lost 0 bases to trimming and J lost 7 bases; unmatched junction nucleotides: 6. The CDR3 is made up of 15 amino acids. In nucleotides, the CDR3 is TGTGCCAGCAGCGTAGACGGCAGGGGGTTTGAAAAACTGTTTTTT. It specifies CASSVDGRGFEKLFF. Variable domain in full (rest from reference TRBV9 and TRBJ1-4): DSGVTQTPKHLITATGQRVTLRCSPRSGDLSVYWYQQSLDQGLQFLIQYYNGEERAKGNILERFSAQQFPDLHSELNLSSLELGDSALYFCASSVDGRGFEKLFFGSGTQLSVL.

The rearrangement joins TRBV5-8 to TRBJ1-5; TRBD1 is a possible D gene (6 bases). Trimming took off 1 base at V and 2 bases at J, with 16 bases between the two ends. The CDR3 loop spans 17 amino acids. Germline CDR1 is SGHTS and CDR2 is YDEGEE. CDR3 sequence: CASSLTRGSLGNQPQHF. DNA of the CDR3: TGTGCCAGCAGCTTGACCAGGGGCAGCCTGGGCAATCAGCCCCAGCATTTT.

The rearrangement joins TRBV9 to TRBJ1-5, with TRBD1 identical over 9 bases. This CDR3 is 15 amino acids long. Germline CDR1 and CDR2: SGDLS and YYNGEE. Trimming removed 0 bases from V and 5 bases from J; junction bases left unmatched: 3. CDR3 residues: CASSVGTGVDQPQHF. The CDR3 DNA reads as TGTGCCAGCAGCGTAGGGACAGGGGTGGATCAGCCCCAGCATTTT.

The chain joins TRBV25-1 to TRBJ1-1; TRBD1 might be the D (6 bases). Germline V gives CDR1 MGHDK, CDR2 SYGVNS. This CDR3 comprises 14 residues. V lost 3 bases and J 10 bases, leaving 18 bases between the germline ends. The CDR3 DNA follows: TGTGCCAGCAGTGATCGGGGGCCGGGACGCCTAGCTTTCTTT. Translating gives CASSDRGPGRLAFF. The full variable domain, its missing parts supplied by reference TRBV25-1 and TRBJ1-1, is EADIYQTPRYLVIGTGKKITLECSQTMGHDKMYWYQQDPGMELHLIHYSYGVNSTEKGDLSSESTVSRIRTEHFPLTLESARPSHTSQYLCASSDRGPGRLAFFGQGTRLTVV.

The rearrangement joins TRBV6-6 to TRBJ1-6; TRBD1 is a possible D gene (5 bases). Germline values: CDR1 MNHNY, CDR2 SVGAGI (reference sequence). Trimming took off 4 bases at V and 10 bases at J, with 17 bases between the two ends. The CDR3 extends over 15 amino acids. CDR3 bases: TGTGCCAGCAGTTCCCCCCCGTCGGGGGGGTCACCCCTCCACTTT. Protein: CASSSPPSGGSPLHF.

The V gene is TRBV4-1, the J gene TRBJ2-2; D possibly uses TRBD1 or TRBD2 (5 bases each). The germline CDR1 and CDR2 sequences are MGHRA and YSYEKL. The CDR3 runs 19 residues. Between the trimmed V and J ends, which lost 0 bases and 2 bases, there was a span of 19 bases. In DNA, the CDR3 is TGCGCCAGCAGCCAAGATCGTTACAGGTTGAGGGGTAACACCGGGGAGCTGTTTTTT. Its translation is CASSQDRYRLRGNTGELFF.

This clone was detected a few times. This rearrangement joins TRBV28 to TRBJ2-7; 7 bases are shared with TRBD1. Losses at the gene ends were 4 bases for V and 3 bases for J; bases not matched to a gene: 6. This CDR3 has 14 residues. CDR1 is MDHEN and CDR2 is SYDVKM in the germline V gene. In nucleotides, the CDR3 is TGTGCCAGCAGTTCCCGACAGGGAGTCTACGAGCAGTACTTC. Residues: CASSSRQGVYEQYF.

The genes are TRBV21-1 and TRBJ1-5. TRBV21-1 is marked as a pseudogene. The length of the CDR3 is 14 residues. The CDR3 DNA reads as TGTGCCAGCAGCGCCCCGGGGAGCAATCAGCCCCAGCATTTT. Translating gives CASSAPGSNQPQHF.

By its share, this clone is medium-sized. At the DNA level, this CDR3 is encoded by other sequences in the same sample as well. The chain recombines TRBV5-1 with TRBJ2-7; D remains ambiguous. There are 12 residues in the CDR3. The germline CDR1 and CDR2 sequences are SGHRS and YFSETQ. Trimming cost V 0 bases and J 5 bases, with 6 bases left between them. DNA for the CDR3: TGCGCCAGCAGCTTGGTAGGCGACGAGCAGTACTTC. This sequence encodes CASSLVGDEQYF. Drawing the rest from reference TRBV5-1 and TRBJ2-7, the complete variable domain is KAGVTQTPRYLIKTRGQQVTLSCSPISGHRSVSWYQQTPGQGLQFLFEYFSETQRNKGNFPGRFSGRQFSNSRSEMNVSTLELGDSALYLCASSLVGDEQYFGPGTRLTVT.